These T cell receptor beta chains were read from a single sample in a study of OX40 agonist ivuxolimab in advanced cancers. The repertoire was sequenced with immunoSEQ multiplex PCR; TCRdb's copy has only in-frame clones and lacks some. The sample yields some 99,000 clones, around 85% seen once. Sequencing was performed on CD4+ or CD8+ T cells sorted from blood, taken in a trial of the OX40 agonist ivuxolimab. Source of these receptors: an adult with an advanced solid tumor such as melanoma, head and neck, liver or kidney cancer. Both conserved end residues are part of each CDR3. The order of the fields is CDR3 protein, CDR3 DNA, clone size, J gene, V gene, D gene, CDR3 length. The D gene is left open where the match is weak. The size entry is marked missing in some rows and otherwise reads once, few, many or a size class.

cdr3_aa: CATSRDVGNTIYF; cdr3_nt: TGTGCCACCAGCAGAGATGTCGGAAACACCATATATTTT; clone_size: many; j_call: TRBJ1-3; v_call: TRBV15; d_call: -; cdr3_length: 13
cdr3_aa: CASSLETPGSSPLHF; cdr3_nt: TGTGCCAGCAGCTTAGAAACCCCGGGAAGTTCACCCCTCCACTTT; clone_size: -; j_call: TRBJ1-6; v_call: TRBV7-8; d_call: -; cdr3_length: 15
cdr3_aa: CSLAGNKGSGNTIYF; cdr3_nt: TGCAGCCTCGCAGGGAACAAAGGGTCTGGAAACACCATATATTTT; clone_size: -; j_call: TRBJ1-3; v_call: TRBV29-1; d_call: -; cdr3_length: 15
cdr3_aa: CASSQGRRHPSTDTQYF; cdr3_nt: TGTGCCAGCAGCCAGGGTAGAAGACACCCTAGCACAGATACGCAGTATTTT; clone_size: -; j_call: TRBJ2-3; v_call: TRBV14; d_call: -; cdr3_length: 17
cdr3_aa: CASSPHGSLGQFF; cdr3_nt: TGTGCCAGCAGCCCACATGGTTCCCTGGGGCAGTTCTTC; clone_size: -; j_call: TRBJ2-1; v_call: TRBV7-3; d_call: -; cdr3_length: 13
cdr3_aa: CASSLGASAYEQYF; cdr3_nt: TGTGCCAGCAGCTTAGGTGCCAGTGCATACGAGCAGTACTTC; clone_size: -; j_call: TRBJ2-7; v_call: TRBV7-9; d_call: -; cdr3_length: 14
cdr3_aa: CASSTQGSNQPQHF; cdr3_nt: TGTGCCAGCAGTACCCAGGGAAGCAATCAGCCCCAGCATTTT; clone_size: -; j_call: TRBJ1-5; v_call: TRBV28; d_call: -; cdr3_length: 14
cdr3_aa: CASPGRGSGANVLTF; cdr3_nt: TGTGCCAGCCCGGGCCGCGGCTCTGGGGCCAACGTCCTGACTTTC; clone_size: once; j_call: TRBJ2-6; v_call: TRBV28; d_call: -; cdr3_length: 15
cdr3_aa: CASSPKGLAGVGTYNEQFF; cdr3_nt: TGTGCCAGCTCACCAAAGGGACTAGCGGGAGTAGGGACCTACAATGAGCAGTTCTTC; clone_size: -; j_call: TRBJ2-1; v_call: TRBV18; d_call: TRBD2; cdr3_length: 19
cdr3_aa: CAWSTAAPYEQYF; cdr3_nt: TGTGCCTGGAGCACAGCGGCCCCCTACGAGCAGTACTTC; clone_size: -; j_call: TRBJ2-7; v_call: TRBV30; d_call: -; cdr3_length: 13
cdr3_aa: CASRKNLAGSTYEQYF; cdr3_nt: TGTGCCAGCAGGAAGAATTTAGCGGGATCAACCTACGAGCAGTACTTC; clone_size: -; j_call: TRBJ2-7; v_call: TRBV2; d_call: TRBD2; cdr3_length: 16
cdr3_aa: CASSLDQYEQYF; cdr3_nt: TGCGCCAGCAGCCTGGACCAGTACGAGCAGTACTTC; clone_size: -; j_call: TRBJ2-7; v_call: TRBV5-1; d_call: -; cdr3_length: 12
cdr3_aa: CASSLLAGGGEQFF; cdr3_nt: TGTGCCAGCAGCTTACTTGCGGGAGGGGGTGAGCAGTTCTTC; clone_size: -; j_call: TRBJ2-1; v_call: TRBV11-2; d_call: TRBD2; cdr3_length: 14
cdr3_aa: CASTIAGHPGNEQFF; cdr3_nt: TGTGCCAGCACCATTGCTGGACACCCAGGGAATGAGCAGTTCTTC; clone_size: -; j_call: TRBJ2-1; v_call: TRBV5-6; d_call: -; cdr3_length: 15
cdr3_aa: CASSLGGGLNTEAFF; cdr3_nt: TGTGCCAGCAGTCTCGGAGGGGGGCTCAACACTGAAGCTTTCTTT; clone_size: -; j_call: TRBJ1-1; v_call: TRBV6-5; d_call: -; cdr3_length: 15
cdr3_aa: CASSPVTDTQYF; cdr3_nt: TGTGCCAGCTCACCAGTCACAGATACGCAGTATTTT; clone_size: -; j_call: TRBJ2-3; v_call: TRBV18; d_call: -; cdr3_length: 12
cdr3_aa: CASSPGGFGGAEAFF; cdr3_nt: TGTGCCAGTAGTCCTGGGGGGTTTGGTGGCGCTGAAGCTTTCTTT; clone_size: -; j_call: TRBJ1-1; v_call: TRBV19; d_call: -; cdr3_length: 15
cdr3_aa: CASSLGDRGYNEQFF; cdr3_nt: TGTGCCAGCAGCTTAGGGGACAGGGGATACAATGAGCAGTTCTTC; clone_size: -; j_call: TRBJ2-1; v_call: TRBV7-9; d_call: TRBD1; cdr3_length: 15
cdr3_aa: CASLQHSRTDTQYF; cdr3_nt: TGTGCCAGTCTCCAGCATTCGCGCACAGATACGCAGTATTTT; clone_size: -; j_call: TRBJ2-3; v_call: TRBV2; d_call: -; cdr3_length: 14
cdr3_aa: CASNRGAGGSYEQYF; cdr3_nt: TGTGCCAGCAACCGGGGGGCAGGGGGATCCTACGAGCAGTACTTC; clone_size: -; j_call: TRBJ2-7; v_call: TRBV28; d_call: -; cdr3_length: 15
cdr3_aa: CASSSRSSGGRDTQYF; cdr3_nt: TGTGCCAGCAGCTCCCGGTCTAGCGGGGGGCGGGATACGCAGTATTTT; clone_size: -; j_call: TRBJ2-3; v_call: TRBV5-4; d_call: TRBD2; cdr3_length: 16
cdr3_aa: CASSLSGRGELFF; cdr3_nt: TGTGCCAGCAGCTTAAGCGGGAGAGGGGAGCTGTTTTTT; clone_size: -; j_call: TRBJ2-2; v_call: TRBV7-2; d_call: TRBD2; cdr3_length: 13
cdr3_aa: CASSPSRDTQYF; cdr3_nt: TGTGCCAGCAGCCCTTCCCGGGATACGCAGTATTTT; clone_size: -; j_call: TRBJ2-3; v_call: TRBV6-6; d_call: -; cdr3_length: 12
cdr3_aa: CATSSLEGLLSGQPQHF; cdr3_nt: TGTGCCACCAGCAGTCTGGAAGGTTTGTTATCGGGTCAGCCCCAGCATTTT; clone_size: -; j_call: TRBJ1-5; v_call: TRBV15; d_call: -; cdr3_length: 17
cdr3_aa: CASSRDGTAEQFF; cdr3_nt: TGTGCCAGCAGCCGGGACGGAACAGCGGAGCAGTTCTTC; clone_size: -; j_call: TRBJ2-1; v_call: TRBV7-2; d_call: -; cdr3_length: 13
cdr3_aa: CASSLALSGRGYEQYF; cdr3_nt: TGCGCCAGCAGCTTGGCCTTAAGCGGGAGGGGGTACGAGCAGTACTTC; clone_size: -; j_call: TRBJ2-7; v_call: TRBV5-1; d_call: TRBD2; cdr3_length: 16
cdr3_aa: CASSDLKSGPTYEQYF; cdr3_nt: TGTGCCAGCAGTGATTTAAAAAGCGGCCCTACCTACGAGCAGTACTTC; clone_size: -; j_call: TRBJ2-7; v_call: TRBV6-4; d_call: -; cdr3_length: 16
cdr3_aa: CASSQEAGPFYGYTF; cdr3_nt: TGCGCCAGCAGCCAAGAGGCGGGCCCTTTCTATGGCTACACCTTC; clone_size: -; j_call: TRBJ1-2; v_call: TRBV4-3; d_call: -; cdr3_length: 15
cdr3_aa: CASTLAGRNEQYF; cdr3_nt: TGTGCCAGCACCCTCGCAGGGAGGAACGAGCAGTACTTC; clone_size: few; j_call: TRBJ2-7; v_call: TRBV28; d_call: -; cdr3_length: 13
cdr3_aa: CASSLFWEPGNTIYF; cdr3_nt: TGTGCCAGCAGCTTATTCTGGGAGCCTGGAAACACCATATATTTT; clone_size: few; j_call: TRBJ1-3; v_call: TRBV7-9; d_call: -; cdr3_length: 15
cdr3_aa: CASSVYEQYF; cdr3_nt: TGTGCCAGCAGTGTATACGAGCAGTACTTC; clone_size: -; j_call: TRBJ2-7; v_call: TRBV2; d_call: -; cdr3_length: 10
cdr3_aa: CASSKREGQSNEQFF; cdr3_nt: TGTGCCAGCAGCAAGCGGGAGGGCCAGAGCAATGAGCAGTTCTTC; clone_size: -; j_call: TRBJ2-1; v_call: TRBV11-2; d_call: TRBD2; cdr3_length: 15
cdr3_aa: CASSTGAQRQFF; cdr3_nt: TGTGCCAGCAGTACAGGGGCCCAGCGGCAGTTCTTC; clone_size: -; j_call: TRBJ2-1; v_call: TRBV28; d_call: TRBD1; cdr3_length: 12
cdr3_aa: CASSGGLAGGGDTQYF; cdr3_nt: TGTGCCAGCAGCGGAGGACTAGCGGGAGGTGGAGATACGCAGTATTTT; clone_size: -; j_call: TRBJ2-3; v_call: TRBV7-9; d_call: TRBD2; cdr3_length: 16
cdr3_aa: CASSLDQLGESYTF; cdr3_nt: TGTGCCAGCAGCTTAGATCAATTAGGGGAGAGCTACACCTTC; clone_size: -; j_call: TRBJ1-2; v_call: TRBV11-2; d_call: -; cdr3_length: 14
cdr3_aa: CASSLTSGFHNEQFF; cdr3_nt: TGCGCCAGCAGCCTCACTAGCGGTTTTCACAATGAGCAGTTCTTC; clone_size: -; j_call: TRBJ2-1; v_call: TRBV4-3; d_call: TRBD2; cdr3_length: 15
cdr3_aa: CASSETSVNEQFF; cdr3_nt: TGTGCCAGCTCAGAGACTAGCGTGAATGAGCAGTTCTTC; clone_size: once; j_call: TRBJ2-1; v_call: TRBV18; d_call: TRBD2; cdr3_length: 13
cdr3_aa: CASKGTSNQPQHF; cdr3_nt: TGTGCCAGCAAAGGGACCTCAAATCAGCCCCAGCATTTT; clone_size: once; j_call: TRBJ1-5; v_call: TRBV2; d_call: -; cdr3_length: 13
cdr3_aa: CASRLGRKNTEAFF; cdr3_nt: TGTGCCAGCAGACTGGGACGGAAGAACACTGAAGCTTTCTTT; clone_size: few; j_call: TRBJ1-1; v_call: TRBV2; d_call: -; cdr3_length: 14
cdr3_aa: CASREDGTVNEKLFF; cdr3_nt: TGTGCCAGCAGGGAAGACGGGACAGTTAATGAAAAACTGTTTTTT; clone_size: -; j_call: TRBJ1-4; v_call: TRBV6-6; d_call: TRBD1; cdr3_length: 15
cdr3_aa: CASSYQGNTEAFF; cdr3_nt: TGTGCCAGCAGCTACCAGGGGAACACTGAAGCTTTCTTT; clone_size: few; j_call: TRBJ1-1; v_call: TRBV6-1; d_call: -; cdr3_length: 13
cdr3_aa: CASSRLYEQYF; cdr3_nt: TGTGCCAGCAGCAGATTGTACGAGCAGTACTTC; clone_size: -; j_call: TRBJ2-7; v_call: TRBV21-1; d_call: -; cdr3_length: 11
cdr3_aa: CASSTSGQNTEAFF; cdr3_nt: TGTGCCAGCAGTACCTCGGGGCAGAACACTGAAGCTTTCTTT; clone_size: -; j_call: TRBJ1-1; v_call: TRBV6-6; d_call: -; cdr3_length: 14
cdr3_aa: CSVDSTDTQYF; cdr3_nt: TGCAGCGTTGACAGCACAGATACGCAGTATTTT; clone_size: -; j_call: TRBJ2-3; v_call: TRBV29-1; d_call: -; cdr3_length: 11